This T cell receptor (beta chain) was identified in a study of shared clonotypes between healthy human individuals (TCRdb year 2020). Looking at the study overall: A couple of women and a few men aged 18 to 49 years were included in the cohort. To increase sequencing depth and limit assay-specific biases, TCR repertoire library preparation and sequencing were carried out by different laboratories using diverse techniques. The study deeply sequenced blood TCR repertoires of about 5 healthy adults to estimate repertoire size and the extent of clonotype sharing between individuals. Between about 0.8 and 9 billion PBMCs per donor were obtained by leukapheresis. For each donor, three plates each were used for CD4 naive and CD4 memory, two plates were used for CD8 naive, and one plate was used for CD8 memory.

Summary of the overall study and its limitations: Compared with non-shared clonotypes, the clonotypes found in all four sorted-subset donors had higher generation probabilities. Based on pairwise subsampling, the degree of clonotype sharing among donors was expected to be affected by sequencing depth. When four donors were compared, the shared fraction of clonotypes was about 5% for naive CD4, 3% to 4% for naive CD8, 2.3% for memory CD4, and about 0.36% for memory CD8. Sampling was restricted to blood, and TCR repertoires in tissues likely differ from the TCR repertoires found in blood. Incomplete sequencing was indicated by rarefaction of sorted-subset datasets, despite the large sequencing depth. The genetic and exposure-history diversity represented was limited by the small number of donors. Naive subsets generally had larger estimated clonotype richness than memory subsets did.

CD8 naive samples were CD45RO-negative cells positively selected for CCR7, giving a CD45RA+CCR7+ population that excluded TemRA cells. Healthy HIV-negative adults with no recently reported acute infections or vaccinations were included as donors. Only Caucasian adults living in Nashville, Tennessee, USA were represented among the donors. Blood was collected by leukapheresis, and PBMCs were isolated by Ficoll-Histopaque density gradient centrifugation and then cryopreserved in liquid nitrogen vapor phase. Purity and quantity of every magnetically sorted T cell population were checked by analytical flow cytometry. Each sorted fraction had its genomic DNA isolated and then quantified by UV absorbance on a Nanodrop 2000c. Using the deep immunoSEQ assay, TCR CDR3 regions were amplified from genomic DNA by multiplex PCR. Extracted genomic DNA from each cell subset was spread evenly across all wells of several immunoSEQ 96-well plates, with each plate serving as a replicate. For sorted subsets, around 0.2 ug of genomic DNA, equivalent to some 30,000 T cell genomes, went into each replicate PCR. The purified libraries were quantified using a Qubit 3.0 fluorometer, sized with a Bioanalyzer 2100, and then quantified again using the KAPA Library Quantification kit. Each immunoSEQ 96-well plate was sequenced on its own single-read 150-cycle Illumina NextSeq 550 flow cell. The authors' analysis ran thus. Because only junctional sequences without quality scores were contained in the immunoSEQ output, filtering matching that applied to full-length reads could not be performed. Sequences were annotated with PyIR, a Python wrapper for IgBLAST v1.9, using IMGT germline references to assign V/J genes and CDR3. Reads with weak V/J assignments (E-value above 1e-6), missing CDR3, stop codons, out-of-frame junctions, or ambiguous translated residues were removed. V3J clonotypes were defined as sequences sharing the same inferred V gene, J gene, and CDR3 amino acid sequence. Percentage overlap between repertoires was calculated by dividing the number of shared unique clonotypes by the size of the smaller repertoire. Three approaches were used to assess repertoire richness: RTK rarefaction, the Chao1 estimator, and Recon v2.1 estimates of unobserved clonotypes. OLGA was used to compute generation probabilities for all TCRbeta clonotypes that the gDNA method yielded from a handful of donors. The source is immuneACCESS, and TCRdb retained only in-frame sequences with V and J called. Part of the clones is not carried over; for the studies checked, unresolved V genes explain less than half of this, and the remainder is unexplained. V, J and clone size are taken as reported in that table, and D and trimming were inferred from the DNA itself. For this sample there are approximately 2,200,000 clones; about 92% appear just once. Approximately 1.7% of the sample is taken by the ten largest.

This clone has just one count. What antigen it recognizes has not been identified. Base qualities are missing; no much larger clone stands one base away. The CDR1 and CDR2 encoded by the germline V gene are SGHAT and FQNNGV. The CDR3 runs 12 residues from the cysteine to the phenylalanine. Only the CDR3 part of the read is kept: 36 bases, read in frame from the first base. The sequenced sample consisted of naive CD8+ T cells from PBMCs. The sample's cell subset or site, from its label and the paper: CD45RA+CCR7+. The source is a man younger than 30 in good health. Some clones in this sample may be carry-over from other donors' samples. The V and J segments used are TRBV11-2 and TRBJ2-1, with the D segment identity uncertain. The CDR3 region has the sequence CAAESTYNEQFF. The DNA sequence is as follows: TGTGCAGCCGAATCTACCTACAATGAGCAGTTCTTC.